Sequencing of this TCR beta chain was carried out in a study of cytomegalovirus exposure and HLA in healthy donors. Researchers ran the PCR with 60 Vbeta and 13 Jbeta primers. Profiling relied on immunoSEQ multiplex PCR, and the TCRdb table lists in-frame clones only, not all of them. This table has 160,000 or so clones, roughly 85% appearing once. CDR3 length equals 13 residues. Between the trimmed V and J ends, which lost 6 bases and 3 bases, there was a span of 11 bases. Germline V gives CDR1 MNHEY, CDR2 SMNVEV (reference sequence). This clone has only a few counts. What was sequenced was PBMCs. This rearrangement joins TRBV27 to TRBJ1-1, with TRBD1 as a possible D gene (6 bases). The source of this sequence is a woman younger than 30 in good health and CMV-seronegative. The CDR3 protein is CASSGTRYTEAFF. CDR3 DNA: TGTGCCAGCAGCGGGACACGTTACACTGAAGCTTTCTTT.